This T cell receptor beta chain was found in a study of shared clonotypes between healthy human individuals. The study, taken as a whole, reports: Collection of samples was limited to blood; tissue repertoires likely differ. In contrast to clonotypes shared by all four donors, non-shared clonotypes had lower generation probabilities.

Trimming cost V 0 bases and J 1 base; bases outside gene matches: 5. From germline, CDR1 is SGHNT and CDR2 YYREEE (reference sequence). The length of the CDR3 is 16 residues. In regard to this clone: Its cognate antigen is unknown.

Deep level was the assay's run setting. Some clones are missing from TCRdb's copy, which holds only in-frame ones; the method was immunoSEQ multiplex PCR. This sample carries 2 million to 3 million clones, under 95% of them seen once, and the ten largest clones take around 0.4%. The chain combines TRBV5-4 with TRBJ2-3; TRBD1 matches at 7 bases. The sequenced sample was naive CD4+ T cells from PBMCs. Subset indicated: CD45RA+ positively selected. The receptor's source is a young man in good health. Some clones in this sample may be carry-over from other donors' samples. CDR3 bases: TGTGCCAGCAGCTTGGATCCAGGGGGTGGCACAGATACGCAGTATTTT. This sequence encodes CASSLDPGGGTDTQYF. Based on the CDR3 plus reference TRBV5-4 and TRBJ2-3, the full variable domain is ETGVTQSPTHLIKTRGQQVTLRCSSQSGHNTVSWYQQALGQGPQFIFQYYREEENGRGNFPPRFSGLQFPNYSSELNVNALELDDSALYLCASSLDPGGGTDTQYFGPGTRLTVL.